Below are 26 T cell receptor beta chains sequenced from a single sample in a study of cytomegalovirus exposure and HLA in healthy donors. In the PCR, 60 Vbeta and 13 Jbeta primers were used. The protocol was immunoSEQ multiplex PCR, while the TCRdb copy is restricted to in-frame clones and leaves out a portion. The sample carries around 140,000 clones, around 80% recorded once. Sequenced sample: PBMCs. The receptor set was obtained from a man between 18 and 35 years old in good health and CMV-seropositive.

The chain combines TRBV4-2 with TRBJ1-2; no reliable D call. The V end was cut by 0 bases, the J end by 4 bases, with 9 bases between. Looked up from germline, CDR1 is LGHNA and CDR2 is YNFKEQ. The CDR3 extends over 14 amino acids. CDR3 coding DNA: TGTGCCAGCAGCCAAGAGACGGGTGGCTATGGCTACACCTTC. Amino acid sequence: CASSQETGGYGYTF.

The sample holds a few counts of this clone. The rearrangement joins TRBV5-1 to TRBJ2-1, with 8 positions matching TRBD1. Germline loops: CDR1 SGHRS, CDR2 YFSETQ. J lost 5 bases, V lost 4 bases, and 8 bases had no gene match. This CDR3 contains 15 residues. As DNA, the CDR3 is TGCGCCAGCAGCGACCGGGACAGGAGTAACAATGAGCAGTTCTTC. Translating gives CASSDRDRSNNEQFF.

The chain couples TRBV6-5 to TRBJ2-3; TRBD2 agrees at 7 bases. This CDR3 is 14 amino acids long. CDR1 and CDR2 (germline): MNHEY, SVGAGI. V shed 2 bases and J 10 bases; nucleotides not matched to a gene: 9. CDR3 nucleotides: TGTGCCAGCAGTTACGCGGGGGTCGGACGGGCGCAGTATTTT. Protein sequence: CASSYAGVGRAQYF.

The CDR3 region is CASSLRVWWEQYF. The CDR3, as DNA: TGTGCCAGCAGCTTACGAGTGTGGTGGGAGCAGTACTTC. The chain joins TRBV11-2 to TRBJ2-7, with unresolved D. The V and J ends lost 2 bases and 7 bases respectively, with 12 bases between them. The CDR3 contains 13 residues. The germline V gene has CDR1 SGHAT and CDR2 FQNNGV.

This clone was picked up a small number of times. CDR3 region: CASSSRTGGSYGYTF. The CDR3 nucleotides read TGTGCCAGTAGTTCCAGGACAGGGGGCAGCTATGGCTACACCTTC. This chain links TRBV19 with TRBJ1-2, with TRBD1 identical over 11 bases. The CDR3 loop spans 15 amino acids. Trimming removed 5 bases from V and 4 bases from J; junction bases left unmatched: 6. Germline V gene sequence: CDR1 LNHDA, CDR2 SQIVND (reference sequence).

The chain recombines TRBV7-2 with TRBJ2-1; tentative D call: TRBD1 (5 bases). CDR1 is SGHTA, CDR2 FQGNSA, per germline. The V end lost 0 bases, the J end lost 2 bases, and 8 bases lay between the germline ends. The CDR3 sequence is 15 residues long. The CDR3: CASSLAQTAYNEQFF. DNA of the CDR3: TGTGCCAGCAGCTTAGCCCAGACAGCCTACAATGAGCAGTTCTTC.

The chain combines TRBV27 with TRBJ2-2; a weak D match, TRBD1 (5 bases). The CDR3 has 13 amino acids. Germline-derived CDR1 and CDR2 are MNHEY and SMNVEV (reference sequence). The V end was cut by 7 bases, the J end by 1 base, with 7 bases between. CDR3 loop: CASTQVNTGELFF. CDR3 coding DNA: TGTGCCAGCACACAGGTGAACACCGGGGAGCTGTTTTTT.

This clone was detected only once. CDR3 sequence reads: CASGLGGSQPQHF. The CDR3 region has the DNA TGTGCCAGCGGCCTCGGCGGGAGTCAGCCCCAGCATTTT. This chain uses TRBV28 with TRBJ1-5; no reliable D call. Germline V gene data show CDR1 as MDHEN and CDR2 as SYDVKM. CDR3 length equals 13 residues. V shed 8 bases and J shed 6 bases, with 14 bases lying between them.

With respect to this clone: In the same sample, other DNA sequences code for this CDR3. The chain recombines TRBV19 with TRBJ2-7; 8 nucleotides align to TRBD2. Germline CDR1 LNHDA, CDR2 SQIVND (reference sequence). The J segment lost 3 bases and the V segment lost 5 bases, leaving 9 bases of the junction unmatched. The CDR3 extends over 15 amino acids. CDR3 sequence reads: CASSQPGLGFYEQYF. CDR3 DNA: TGTGCCAGTAGTCAACCGGGACTAGGATTCTACGAGCAGTACTTC.

The gene calls are TRBV7-9 and TRBJ1-2, with D tentatively TRBD1 (6 bases). This CDR3 region has 14 residues. Germline lookup yields CDR1 SEHNR and CDR2 FQNEAQ (reference sequence). V dropped 5 bases and J dropped 3 bases, with 13 bases sitting between them. In DNA form, the CDR3 reads TGTGCCAGCAGCCCTACAGGGAAGGACTATGGCTACACCTTC. It translates to CASSPTGKDYGYTF.

The chain joins TRBV30 to TRBJ1-1; TRBD1 is a possible D gene (6 bases). The V end lost 2 bases, the J end lost 4 bases, and 14 bases lay between the germline ends. This CDR3 contains 14 residues. From germline, CDR1 is GTSNPN and CDR2 SVGIG (reference sequence). The CDR3 sequence: CAWSSTTGSTEAFF. CDR3 in DNA: TGTGCCTGGAGTTCCACAACAGGGAGCACTGAAGCTTTCTTT.

This clone was seen only once. The chain has TRBV28 and TRBJ1-2, with 7 bases identical to TRBD1. Germline V lookup: CDR1 MDHEN, CDR2 SYDVKM. This CDR3 region has 12 residues. V lost 7 bases, J lost 7 bases, and 6 bases stayed unmatched. CDR3 sequence: CASTSTGSGYTF. CDR3 coding DNA: TGTGCCAGCACCTCGACAGGGTCTGGCTACACCTTC.

This clone appeared a single time. The rearrangement joins TRBV18 to TRBJ1-4; the D is unclear. V was trimmed by 3 bases and J by 6 bases, leaving 11 bases between them. Germline assignment: CDR1 KGHSH and CDR2 LQKENI. This CDR3 is 14 amino acids long. CDR3 residues: CASSPLSGDEKLFF. CDR3 coding DNA: TGTGCCAGCTCACCTCTATCAGGCGATGAAAAACTGTTTTTT.

A note on this clone: One end of the junction fails to match germline, which may point to a read error. V is TRBV7-7 and J is TRBJ2-7; 13 bases align to TRBD2. The CDR3 has 18 amino acids. Germline CDR1 and CDR2: SSHAT and FNYEAQ (reference sequence). The CDR3 here is CASSFGLAGDGRIYEQYF. CDR3 DNA sequence: TGTGCTAGCAGCTTCGGACTAGCGGGAGATGGAAGGATCTACGAGCAGTACTTC.

Turning to this clone: The identical CDR3 is also encoded by other nucleotide sequences in the sample. The chain has TRBV5-1 and TRBJ2-7; 7 bases match TRBD1. The germline gives CDR1 SGHRS, CDR2 YFSETQ. The CDR3 contains 13 residues. V shed 2 bases, J shed 2 bases, and the junction held 1 base outside the gene matches. CDR3 in amino acids: CASSFDRAYEQYF. The CDR3 region has the DNA TGCGCCAGCAGCTTCGACAGGGCCTACGAGCAGTACTTC.

This chain joins TRBV10-3 and TRBJ2-7; TRBD2 agrees at 12 bases. Germline V gene sequence: CDR1 ENHRY, CDR2 SYGVKD. J lost 0 bases, V lost 4 bases, and 10 bases had no gene match. This CDR3 is 18 amino acids long. CDR3 sequence: CAISAADRGLAGSYEQYF. CDR3 sequence (DNA): TGTGCCATCAGTGCCGCGGACAGGGGACTAGCGGGCTCCTACGAGCAGTACTTC.

The CDR3 coding sequence is TGTGCCAGCAGTTCATCCGGGACAGGGATTTCCTACGAGCAGTACTTC. Translating gives CASSSSGTGISYEQYF. The V call is TRBV28, the J call TRBJ2-7; 9 bases line up with TRBD1. Germline CDR1 and CDR2: MDHEN and SYDVKM. This CDR3 region has 16 residues. Trimming removed 4 bases from V and 1 base from J; junction bases left unmatched: 8. The full variable domain, completed using reference TRBV28 and TRBJ2-7, is DVKVTQSSRYLVKRTGEKVFLECVQDMDHENMFWYRQDPGLGLRLIYFSYDVKMKEKGDIPEGYSVSREKKERFSLILESASTNQTSMYLCASSSSGTGISYEQYFGPGTRLTVT.

V usage is TRBV28 and J usage is TRBJ2-5; tentative D call: TRBD2 (6 bases). This CDR3 contains 12 residues. The V gene lost 6 bases and the J gene lost 5 bases, with 10 bases spanning the gap. Per germline, CDR1 MDHEN and CDR2 SYDVKM. DNA for the CDR3: TGTGCCAGCAGGAGGGCGGGGGAGACCCAGTACTTC. Its translation is CASRRAGETQYF.

This chain links TRBV6-6 with TRBJ2-5; TRBD2 aligns across 7 bases. This CDR3 is built from 12 residues. Germline CDR1 is MNHNY and CDR2 is SVGAGI (reference sequence). The CDR3 nucleotides read TGTCAAATGGCGGGAGCCCAAGAGACCCAGTACTTC. This gives the protein CQMAGAQETQYF.

This chain joins TRBV5-4 and TRBJ1-2; 9 bases fit TRBD1. This CDR3 has 14 residues. Germline CDR1 is SGHNT and CDR2 is YYREEE (reference sequence). With V trimmed by 5 bases and J by 4 bases, 6 bases remained unmatched. CDR3 nucleotides: TGTGCCAGCAGGCCGGGACAGGGTGTCTATGGCTACACCTTC. Its protein is CASRPGQGVYGYTF.

The chain combines TRBV5-1 with TRBJ2-3; 15 bases are shared with TRBD2. The CDR3 length is 17 residues. Germline V gene sequence: CDR1 SGHRS, CDR2 YFSETQ. V lost 2 bases, J lost 5 bases, and 6 bases stayed unmatched. CDR3 in amino acids: CASSLGLAGGPQDTQYF. Written as DNA, the CDR3 is TGCGCCAGCAGCTTAGGACTAGCGGGAGGGCCTCAAGATACGCAGTATTTT.

Points on this clone: Within the sample, other DNA sequences also encode this same CDR3. V and J are TRBV6-5 and TRBJ2-7, with 9 bases that match TRBD2. In germline, CDR1 is MNHEY, CDR2 SVGAGI. The V and J ends lost 9 bases and 7 bases, in that order; junction bases with no gene match: 10. The length of the CDR3 is 13 residues. The chain's CDR3 is CASRISGSYEQYF. Here the CDR3 DNA reads TGTGCCAGTAGGATTAGCGGGAGTTATGAGCAGTACTTC.

The V and J genes are TRBV5-6 and TRBJ1-3; D is perhaps TRBD1 (5 bases). Germline CDR1 and CDR2: SGHDT and YYEEEE. The length of the CDR3 is 14 residues. The germline V and J ends were trimmed by 2 bases and 1 base, with 7 bases remaining between them. Written as DNA, the CDR3 is TGTGCCAGCAGCTTTGGGGCTTCTGGAAACACCATATATTTT. Translation gives CASSFGASGNTIYF.

The CDR3 loop reads CASSPSERAKNIQYF. CDR3 in DNA: TGTGCCAGCAGCCCTTCGGAGAGGGCCAAAAACATTCAGTACTTC. This rearrangement joins TRBV11-2 to TRBJ2-4; D not certain. V shed 5 bases and J shed 1 base, with 12 bases lying between them. The CDR3 is 15 amino acids. Germline CDR1 and CDR2: SGHAT and FQNNGV.

The V gene is TRBV28, the J gene TRBJ1-5; D is ambiguous. Germline loops: CDR1 MDHEN, CDR2 SYDVKM. V lost 5 bases and J lost 0, with 17 bases in between. This CDR3 comprises 17 residues. CDR3 residues: CASSHPPGVYSNQPQHF. In nucleotides, the CDR3 is TGTGCCAGCAGTCACCCCCCCGGAGTTTATAGCAATCAGCCCCAGCATTTT.

The chain couples TRBV30 to TRBJ2-1; 12 nucleotides match TRBD2. This CDR3 spans 17 amino acids. Trimming cost V 7 bases and J 7 bases; bases outside gene matches: 17. Germline assignment: CDR1 GTSNPN and CDR2 SVGIG (reference sequence). CDR3 sequence: CASIDLPTSGRWNEQFF. The CDR3 region has the DNA TGTGCCTCCATCGACCTCCCGACTAGCGGGAGATGGAATGAGCAGTTCTTC. The full variable domain, in which reference TRBV30 and TRBJ2-1 provide the parts outside the CDR3, is SQTIHQWPATLVQPVGSPLSLECTVEGTSNPNLYWYRQAAGRGLQLLFYSVGIGQISSEVPQNLSASRPQDRQFILSSKKLLLSDSGFYLCASIDLPTSGRWNEQFFGPGTRLTVL.